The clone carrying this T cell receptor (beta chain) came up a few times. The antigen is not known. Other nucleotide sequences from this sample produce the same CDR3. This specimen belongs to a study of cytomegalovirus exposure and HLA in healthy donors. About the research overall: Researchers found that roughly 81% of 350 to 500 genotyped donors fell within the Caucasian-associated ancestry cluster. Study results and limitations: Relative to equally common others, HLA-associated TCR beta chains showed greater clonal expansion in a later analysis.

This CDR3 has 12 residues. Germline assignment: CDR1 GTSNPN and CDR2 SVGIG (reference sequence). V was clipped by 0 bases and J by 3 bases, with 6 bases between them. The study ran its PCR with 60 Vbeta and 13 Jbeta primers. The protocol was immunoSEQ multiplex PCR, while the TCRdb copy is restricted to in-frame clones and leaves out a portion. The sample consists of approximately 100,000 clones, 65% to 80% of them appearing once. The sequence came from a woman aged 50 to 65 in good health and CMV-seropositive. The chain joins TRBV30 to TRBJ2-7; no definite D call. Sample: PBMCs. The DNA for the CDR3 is TGTGCCTGGAGTGTAACCGGCTACGAGCAGTACTTC. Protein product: CAWSVTGYEQYF.